The TCR beta chain under discussion was sequenced for a study of shared clonotypes between healthy human individuals. Overall study context: Plates per donor: three CD4 naive, three CD4 memory, two CD8 naive, one CD8 memory. Regarding the study as a whole: Between a handful of donors, naive CD4 clonotypes were shared at a level of about 5%. Having only a few donors restricted how much genetic and exposure-history diversity was captured.

Note on this clone: No antigen is known for it.

V shed 2 bases and J 4 bases; nucleotides not matched to a gene: 2. Germline loops: CDR1 SGHRS, CDR2 YFSETQ. The CDR3 covers 14 residues. The assay was run at deep level. Generated by immunoSEQ multiplex PCR, the TCRdb table keeps only in-frame clones and is missing some. Among hundreds of thousands of clones listed, approximately 74% were seen once. The rearrangement uses TRBV5-1 and TRBJ2-2; 7 bases line up with TRBD1. Input material: memory CD4+ T cells sorted from blood. Indicated subset: CD45RA-negative fraction. This TCR came from a man in his thirties or forties in good health. CDR3 in amino acids: CASSFGDSTGELFF. The CDR3, as DNA: TGCGCCAGCAGCTTCGGGGACAGCACCGGGGAGCTGTTTTTT.